The sequence of this T cell receptor beta chain was determined in a study of radiation and T cells in renal cell carcinoma. CDR1 is KGHSH, CDR2 LQKENI, per germline. The CDR3 spans 12 residues. V lost 2 bases, J lost 7 bases, and 6 bases lay in between. TCRdb keeps only in-frame clones here, not all; method: immunoSEQ multiplex PCR. The sample carries roughly 100,000 clones, 80% to 90% recorded once. Documented time point: blood 4 weeks post-SBRT, at nephrectomy. This sample's treatment: 15 Gy SBRT to primary tumor, nephrectomy 4 weeks later. The TCR was taken from a man between 60 and 70 years old with renal cell carcinoma. The chain uses TRBV18 and TRBJ2-1; unclear D gene. This specimen was blood, taken from a patient whose treatment included radiotherapy and nephrectomy. The CDR3 spells CASSPSENEQFF. In DNA, the CDR3 is TGTGCCAGCTCACCATCGGAGAATGAGCAGTTCTTC.